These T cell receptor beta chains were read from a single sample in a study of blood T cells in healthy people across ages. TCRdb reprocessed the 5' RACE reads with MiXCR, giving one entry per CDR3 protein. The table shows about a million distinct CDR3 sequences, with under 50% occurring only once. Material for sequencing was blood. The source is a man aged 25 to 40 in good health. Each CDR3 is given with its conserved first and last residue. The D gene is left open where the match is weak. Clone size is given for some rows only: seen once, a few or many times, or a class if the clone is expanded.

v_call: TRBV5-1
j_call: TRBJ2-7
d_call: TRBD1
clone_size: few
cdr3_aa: CASSFDGQGKTYEQYF
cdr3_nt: TGCGCCAGCAGCTTCGACGGACAGGGGAAAACCTACGAGCAGTACTTC

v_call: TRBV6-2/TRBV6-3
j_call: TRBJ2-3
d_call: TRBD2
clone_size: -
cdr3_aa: CASSSPSQAGEFTDTQYF
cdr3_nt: TGTGCCAGCAGTTCCCCCTCCCAAGCGGGGGAGTTCACAGATACGCAGTATTTT

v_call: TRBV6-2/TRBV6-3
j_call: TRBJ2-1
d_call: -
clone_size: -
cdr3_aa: CASKGPPPGNEQFF
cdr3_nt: TGTGCCAGCAAAGGGCCCCCCCCAGGCAATGAGCAGTTCTTC

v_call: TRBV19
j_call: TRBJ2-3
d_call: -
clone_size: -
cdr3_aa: CASIPGHTDTQYF
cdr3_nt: TGTGCCAGTATCCCCGGACATACAGATACGCAGTATTTT

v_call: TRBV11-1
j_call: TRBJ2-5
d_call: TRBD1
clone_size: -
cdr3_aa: CASSSPGQEYQETQYF
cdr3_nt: TGTGCCAGCAGTTCTCCGGGACAGGAGTACCAAGAGACCCAGTACTTC

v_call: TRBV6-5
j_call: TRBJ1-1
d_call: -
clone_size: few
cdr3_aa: CASSYSEGRKAFF
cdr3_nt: TGTGCCAGCAGTTACTCGGAAGGGAGAAAGGCTTTCTTT

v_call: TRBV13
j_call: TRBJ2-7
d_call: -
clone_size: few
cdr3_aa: CASSLRRGAGYEQYF
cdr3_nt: TGTGCCAGCAGCTTACGACGGGGGGCGGGATACGAGCAGTACTTC

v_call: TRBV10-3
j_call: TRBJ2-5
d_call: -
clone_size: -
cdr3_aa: CAISERGLGGETQYF
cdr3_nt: TGTGCCATCAGTGAACGGGGCCTAGGGGGAGAGACCCAGTACTTC

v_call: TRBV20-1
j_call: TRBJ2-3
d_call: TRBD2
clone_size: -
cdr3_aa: CSARTSGELDTQYF
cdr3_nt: TGCAGTGCCAGGACTAGCGGGGAATTAGATACGCAGTATTTT

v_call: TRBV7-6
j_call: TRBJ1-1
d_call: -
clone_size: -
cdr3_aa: CASSPDGRAPEAFF
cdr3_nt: TGTGCCAGCAGCCCCGACGGCAGGGCCCCTGAAGCTTTCTTT

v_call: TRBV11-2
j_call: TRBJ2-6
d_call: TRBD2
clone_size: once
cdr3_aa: CASSLVGSGGSFSSGANVLTF
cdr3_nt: TGTGCCAGCAGCTTAGTGGGTAGCGGGGGCTCCTTCAGCTCTGGGGCCAACGTCCTGACTTTC

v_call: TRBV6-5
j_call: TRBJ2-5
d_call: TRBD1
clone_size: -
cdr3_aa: CASSYPRDRGTQETQYF
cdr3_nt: TGTGCCAGCAGTTATCCCCGGGACAGGGGTACACAAGAGACCCAGTACTTC

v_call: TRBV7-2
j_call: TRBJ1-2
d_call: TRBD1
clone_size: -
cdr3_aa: CASSFGQGRGGYTF
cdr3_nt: TGTGCCAGCAGCTTTGGACAGGGGAGGGGTGGCTACACCTTC

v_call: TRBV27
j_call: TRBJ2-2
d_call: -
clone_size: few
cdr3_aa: CASSSHRNTGELFF
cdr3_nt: TGTGCCAGCAGTTCCCACAGGAACACCGGGGAGCTGTTTTTT

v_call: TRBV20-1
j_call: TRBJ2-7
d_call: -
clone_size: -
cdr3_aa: CSARAKGGSYEQYF
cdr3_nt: TGCAGTGCTAGGGCCAAGGGGGGCTCCTACGAGCAGTACTTC

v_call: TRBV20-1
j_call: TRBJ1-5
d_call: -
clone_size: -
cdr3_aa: CSAHLLANQPQHF
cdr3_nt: TGCAGTGCCCACCTCTTGGCCAATCAGCCCCAGCATTTT

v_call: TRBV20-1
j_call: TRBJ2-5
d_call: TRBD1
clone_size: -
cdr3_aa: CSAGTGQETQYF
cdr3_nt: TGCAGTGCCGGGACAGGGCAAGAGACCCAGTACTTC

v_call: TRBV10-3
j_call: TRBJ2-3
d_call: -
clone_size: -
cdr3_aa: CAIGPLGTSTETQYF
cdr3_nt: TGTGCCATCGGACCCTTAGGAACTAGCACAGAGACGCAGTATTTT

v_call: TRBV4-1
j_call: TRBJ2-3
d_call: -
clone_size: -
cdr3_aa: CASSQEGLAITDTQYF
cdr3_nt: TGCGCCAGCAGCCAAGAAGGCCTAGCAATAACAGATACGCAGTATTTT

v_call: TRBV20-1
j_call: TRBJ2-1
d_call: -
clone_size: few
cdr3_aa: CSARDGGPNEQFF
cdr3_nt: TGCAGTGCTCGGGACGGGGGCCCCAATGAGCAGTTCTTC

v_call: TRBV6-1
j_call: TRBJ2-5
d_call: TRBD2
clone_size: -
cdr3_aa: CASSPNSGEGETQYF
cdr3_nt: TGTGCCAGCAGTCCTAATAGCGGGGAAGGAGAGACCCAGTACTTC

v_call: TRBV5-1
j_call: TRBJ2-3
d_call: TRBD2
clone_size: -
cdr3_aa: CASSSSLGGSTDTQYF
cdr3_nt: TGCGCCAGCAGCTCCTCCTTGGGGGGGAGCACAGATACGCAGTATTTT

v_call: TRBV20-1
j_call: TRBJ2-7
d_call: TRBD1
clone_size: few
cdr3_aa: CSATGQNSYEQYF
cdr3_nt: TGCAGTGCCACGGGACAGAATTCCTACGAGCAGTACTTC

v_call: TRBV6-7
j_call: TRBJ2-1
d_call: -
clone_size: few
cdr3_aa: CASSYSAFSSYNEQFF
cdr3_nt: TGTGCCAGCAGTTACTCCGCTTTTAGCTCCTACAATGAGCAGTTCTTC

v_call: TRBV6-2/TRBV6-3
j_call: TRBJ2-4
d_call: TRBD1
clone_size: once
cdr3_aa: CTSSPDRGLAKNIQYF
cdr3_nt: TGTACCAGCAGCCCGGACAGGGGGCTAGCCAAAAACATTCAGTACTTC

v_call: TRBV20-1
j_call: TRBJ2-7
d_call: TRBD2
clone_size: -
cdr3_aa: CSASRLAVAGDEQYF
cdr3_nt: TGCAGTGCTAGTCGGCTAGCGGTTGCCGGCGACGAGCAGTACTTC

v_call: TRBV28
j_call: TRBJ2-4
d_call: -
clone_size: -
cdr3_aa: CASRGEPGTAKNIQYF
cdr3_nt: TGTGCCAGCAGGGGCGAACCGGGGACAGCCAAAAACATTCAGTACTTC

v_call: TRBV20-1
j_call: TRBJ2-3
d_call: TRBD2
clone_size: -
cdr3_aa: CSARALADLSTDTQYF
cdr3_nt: TGCAGTGCTAGAGCCCTAGCGGACCTCAGCACAGATACGCAGTATTTT